This T cell receptor beta chain emerged from a study of vaccination effects on CD4 cells after COVID-19. Study findings and constraints: Marked clonal contraction was seen late after vaccination (in both infection- and vaccine-induced clones). From healthy vaccinees, only 1 of 255 vaccine-induced clones also reacted to common cold coronaviruses.

Before sequencing took place, the ViraFEST assay used viral peptide pools to expand antigen-specific CD4+ T cells. Following culture for nine to ten days, CD4+ T cells were isolated. Two-dose BNT162b2 or mRNA-1273 vaccination was given to participants. After around 2 million PBMC were placed in each well, they were cultured with around 10 IU/ml IL-2 and roughly 10 ug/ml peptides. CDR1 and CDR2 (germline): GTSNPN, SVGIG (reference sequence). The CDR3 has 12 residues. The V end was cut by 3 bases, the J end by 3 bases, with 6 bases between. On this clone: Its matching antigen is unknown.

Clones were read by immunoSEQ multiplex PCR, and TCRdb kept only the in-frame ones, dropping some. The sample has some 23,000 clones, approximately 69% seen once; the top ten hold approximately 8%. This chain links TRBV30 with TRBJ2-1, with D unresolved. The sample in question was CD4+ T cells from PBMCs cultured with SARS-CoV-2 spike peptides, obtained after COVID-19 vaccination. The TCR was taken from a human donor who received a COVID-19 vaccine. CDR3 nucleotide sequence: TGTGCCTGGAGCGGAAGCTACAATGAGCAGTTCTTC. Translating gives CAWSGSYNEQFF.